The 9 T cell receptor beta chains below come from one sample, sequenced in a study of cytomegalovirus exposure and HLA in healthy donors. It was with 60 Vbeta and 13 Jbeta primers that the PCR ran. Only in-frame clones appear in the TCRdb table, and some are missing; sequencing was by immunoSEQ multiplex PCR. The sample lists over 120,000 clones, 9.7% occurring once. The sequenced material came from PBMCs. The receptors come from a man aged 50 or older in good health and CMV-seronegative.

This chain connects TRBV4-1 to TRBJ2-5; D gene ambiguous. The V gene's germline CDR1 is MGHRA and CDR2 YSYEKL. The CDR3 is 15 residues long. V lost 1 base to trimming and J lost 1 base, with 10 bases between them. CDR3 sequence reads: CASSQGGQVQETQYF. As DNA, the CDR3 is TGCGCCAGCAGCCAAGGTGGGCAGGTCCAAGAGACCCAGTACTTC.

The J gene is TRBJ1-5, the V gene TRBV29-1, with TRBD1 identical over 9 bases. The J segment lost 7 bases and the V segment lost 6 bases, leaving 10 bases of the junction unmatched. CDR1 is SQVTM, CDR2 ANQGSEA, per germline. This CDR3 region has 14 residues. CDR3 sequence reads: CSVTTGGAGQPQHF. CDR3 in DNA: TGCAGCGTCACCACAGGGGGCGCCGGACAGCCCCAGCATTTT.

A few counts support this clone. V and J are TRBV30 and TRBJ2-1, with 11 bases lining up with TRBD2. Germline CDR1 reads GTSNPN; CDR2 reads SVGIG (reference sequence). J lost 5 bases, V lost 5 bases, and 5 bases had no gene match. The CDR3 spans 14 residues. CDR3 sequence reads: CAWDGTSGNNEQFF. The CDR3 coding sequence is TGTGCCTGGGACGGGACTAGCGGAAACAATGAGCAGTTCTTC.

The V gene is TRBV5-4, the J gene TRBJ2-5; 8 bases agree with TRBD2. The J call is doubtful: the DNA matches TRBJ2-7 better. Germline V CDR1 and CDR2: SGHNT, YYREEE (reference sequence). The CDR3 is 15 amino acids. Written as DNA, the CDR3 is TGTGCCAGCAGCCCGCGGGGGGAATTTAGGTACGAGCAGTACTTC. This gives the protein CASSPRGEFRYEQYF.

The gene calls are TRBV6-1 and TRBJ2-5; D remains unclear. Trimming left V 1 base short and J 2 bases short, with 11 bases between. The germline V gene has CDR1 MNHNS and CDR2 SASEGT. CDR3 length equals 15 residues. The CDR3: CASSEGWAVQETQYF. The CDR3 nucleotides read TGTGCCAGCAGTGAAGGATGGGCAGTTCAAGAGACCCAGTACTTC.

This clone was counted only a few times. V is TRBV6-6 and J is TRBJ2-7; D is perhaps TRBD2 (5 bases). The germline gives CDR1 MNHNY, CDR2 SVGAGI (reference sequence). The CDR3 covers 12 residues. Trimming removed 6 bases at V and 0 bases at J, with 6 bases between. CDR3 in DNA: TGTGCCAGCAGGAGGGACTCCTACGAGCAGTACTTC. Translating gives CASRRDSYEQYF.

This rearrangement joins TRBV30 to TRBJ1-4; D call uncertain. V lost 2 bases and J 0 bases, leaving 16 bases between the germline ends. Germline V lookup: CDR1 GTSNPN, CDR2 SVGIG (reference sequence). CDR3 length: 17 amino acids. Written as DNA, the CDR3 is TGTGCCTGGAGTCGGGTAACCCGGAGCCCAACTAATGAAAAACTGTTTTTT. Encoded protein: CAWSRVTRSPTNEKLFF.

V and J are TRBV9 and TRBJ2-3, with 9 bases identical to TRBD2. The length of the CDR3 is 16 residues. V was clipped by 4 bases and J by 3 bases; unmatched bases: 9. Per germline, CDR1 SGDLS and CDR2 YYNGEE. The CDR3 region has the DNA TGTGCCAGCAGCCTGTTAGCGGGAGTCGAAACAGATACGCAGTATTTT. Translated, it gives CASSLLAGVETDTQYF.

This clone was seen a handful of times. The chain joins TRBV5-4 to TRBJ2-3; TRBD1 might be the D (6 bases). Per the germline V gene, CDR1 is SGHNT and CDR2 is YYREEE (reference sequence). The CDR3 has 15 amino acids. V was clipped by 4 bases and J by 0 bases, with 12 bases between them. The chain's CDR3 is CASSPTGPSTDTQYF. Written as DNA, the CDR3 is TGTGCCAGCAGCCCGACAGGACCTAGCACAGATACGCAGTATTTT.